The 29 T cell receptor beta chains reported below all come from one sample, sequenced in a study of CD8 T cells in Susac syndrome. RNA totalling about 0.45 to 1 ug underwent reverse transcription with random hexamers. TCRdb redid the calling of the immunoSEQ multiplex PCR reads with MiXCR, one entry per CDR3 protein. The data contain under 550,000 distinct CDR3 sequences, approximately 89% of them singletons. The source material was CD8+ T cells from PBMCs. Every receptor here comes from a human donor with multiple sclerosis.

The chain joins TRBV13 to TRBJ2-3; the D is unclear. The germline CDR1 and CDR2 sequences are PRHDT and FYEKMQ (reference sequence). The V end was cut by 1 base, the J end by 3 bases, with 2 bases between. The CDR3 covers 12 residues. The CDR3 DNA reads as TGTGCCAGCAGCTTAGAAACAGATACGCAGTATTTT. This encodes CASSLETDTQYF.

V is TRBV5-5 and J is TRBJ1-2, with 8 bases lining up with TRBD1. CDR1 is SGHKS, CDR2 YYEKEE, per germline (reference sequence). The CDR3 totals 17 residues. Trimming cost V 0 bases and J 8 bases; bases outside gene matches: 15. The CDR3 loop is CASSLDIYGTGSSGYTF. The CDR3 coding sequence is TGTGCCAGCAGCTTGGATATCTACGGGACAGGTTCCAGCGGCTACACCTTC.

This chain links TRBV7-3 with TRBJ1-1, with a tentative D call TRBD1 (5 bases). Germline V gene sequence: CDR1 SGHTA, CDR2 FQGTGA. This CDR3 region has 15 residues. The ends were cut back, 0 bases at V and 1 base at J, with 9 bases in the middle. CDR3 in amino acids: CASSLTTASNTEAFF. CDR3 bases: TGTGCCAGCAGCTTAACGACAGCTTCGAACACTGAAGCTTTCTTT.

The chain has TRBV5-1 and TRBJ2-1; a weak D match, TRBD1 (6 bases). Trimming removed 0 bases from V and 5 bases from J, with 12 bases in between. The CDR3 totals 15 residues. Looked up from germline, CDR1 is SGHRS and CDR2 is YFSETQ. CDR3 amino acids: CASSLGQGRDNEQFF. The CDR3 region has the DNA TGCGCCAGCAGCTTGGGGCAGGGGAGAGACAATGAGCAGTTCTTC.

The chain combines TRBV29-1 with TRBJ1-2; D may be TRBD1 (5 bases). CDR3 length: 13 amino acids. V was clipped by 4 bases and J by 4 bases, with 13 bases between them. CDR1 SQVTM and CDR2 ANQGSEA come from the germline V gene. The CDR3 bases are TGCAGCGTTGTATCGGGGGTAGGCTATGGCTACACCTTC. Translation: CSVVSGVGYGYTF.

V usage is TRBV2 and J usage is TRBJ1-5, with TRBD1 matching 7 bases. CDR3 length: 18 residues. The V segment lost 3 bases and the J segment 8 bases; nucleotides outside the gene matches: 19. Germline V gene sequence: CDR1 SNHLY, CDR2 FYNNEI. The CDR3 reads CASSETGRMKSQEEPQHF. CDR3 sequence (DNA): TGTGCCAGCAGTGAGACAGGGAGAATGAAAAGCCAGGAGGAGCCCCAGCATTTT.

Points on this clonotype: The junction and the germline gene differ at one end; a read error may be behind it. This CDR3 is CSARDGLAGYQETQYF. For the CDR3, the DNA is TGCAGTGCCAGAGACGGGCTAGCGGGGTACCAAGAGACCCAGTACTTC. The J gene is TRBJ2-5, the V gene TRBV20-1, with 9 nucleotides matching TRBD2. The CDR3 is 16 amino acids. Germline V lookup: CDR1 DFQATT, CDR2 SNEGSKA (reference sequence).

The rearrangement links TRBV6-5 to TRBJ2-7; D might be TRBD2 (6 bases). This CDR3 spans 14 amino acids. The V and J ends lost 0 bases and 4 bases respectively, with 10 bases between them. Per germline, CDR1 MNHEY and CDR2 SVGAGI. The CDR3 sequence is CASSYSGDLYEQYF. CDR3 DNA: TGTGCCAGCAGTTACTCGGGGGACTTGTACGAGCAGTACTTC.

This clonotype was picked up one time. This chain uses TRBV29-1 with TRBJ1-1; D perhaps matches TRBD1 (5 bases). Germline V lookup: CDR1 SQVTM, CDR2 ANQGSEA. CDR3 length equals 14 residues. V lost 7 bases and J 1 base, leaving 16 bases between the germline ends. CDR3 protein: CSGILGGANTEAFF. DNA for the CDR3: TGCAGCGGCATTTTAGGAGGGGCGAACACTGAAGCTTTCTTT.

The rearrangement uses TRBV27 and TRBJ2-7; D is possibly TRBD1 (5 bases). The germline CDR1 and CDR2 sequences are MNHEY and SMNVEV (reference sequence). Trimming took off 6 bases at V and 1 base at J, with 16 bases between the two ends. The CDR3 is 15 residues long. The CDR3 loop reads CASSPMAGLSYEQYF. In DNA form, the CDR3 reads TGTGCCAGCAGCCCTATGGCAGGGTTGTCCTACGAGCAGTACTTC.

The chain couples TRBV4-1 to TRBJ2-7, with D perhaps matching TRBD1 or TRBD2 (5 bases each). V was cut by 1 base and J by 3 bases, with 10 bases left in between. The CDR3 is 14 residues long. Germline V lookup: CDR1 MGHRA, CDR2 YSYEKL. In nucleotides, the CDR3 is TGCGCCAGCAGCCAAGGGGACGAGTACTACGAGCAGTACTTC. Amino acids: CASSQGDEYYEQYF.

The chain employs TRBV4-1 and TRBJ2-7, with 8 bases lining up with TRBD1. This CDR3 has 16 residues. CDR1 is MGHRA, CDR2 YSYEKL, per germline. With 4 bases clipped from V and 3 bases from J, the junction kept 11 bases outside the gene matches. The CDR3 region has the DNA TGCGCCAGCAGCCGATCTTACAGGGGGTATTACTACGAGCAGTACTTC. It encodes CASSRSYRGYYYEQYF.

The V call is TRBV27, the J call TRBJ1-5; D gene ambiguous. The CDR3 contains 14 residues. The V end was cut by 0 bases, the J end by 4 bases, with 7 bases between. Germline CDR1 MNHEY, CDR2 SMNVEV (reference sequence). In DNA, the CDR3 is TGTGCCAGCAGTTTATCTTTCGGGAATCAGCCCCAGCATTTT. As protein: CASSLSFGNQPQHF.

The V call is TRBV9, the J call TRBJ1-4; weak D call: TRBD1 (6 bases). CDR3 length: 15 amino acids. Trimming shortened V by 1 base and J by 3 bases, and 10 bases separated the two germline ends. From germline, CDR1 is SGDLS and CDR2 YYNGEE. The CDR3 spells CASSVSTGPNEKLFF. Written as DNA, the CDR3 is TGTGCCAGCAGCGTATCGACAGGCCCTAATGAAAAACTGTTTTTT.

This clonotype was detected once. V and J are TRBV6-4 and TRBJ1-5; no clear D gene. V lost 0 bases and J lost 2, with 14 bases in between. This CDR3 is built from 17 residues. Germline V gene data show CDR1 as MRHNA and CDR2 as SNTAGT. CDR3 nucleotides: TGTGCCAGCAGTGACTCGAGACAATCGGACGGCAATCAGCCCCAGCATTTT. Protein product: CASSDSRQSDGNQPQHF.

The V and J genes are TRBV7-9 and TRBJ1-5; D not resolved. The CDR3 length is 14 residues. Germline V gives CDR1 SEHNR, CDR2 FQNEAQ (reference sequence). V dropped 1 base and J dropped 5 bases, with 9 bases sitting between them. The CDR3, as DNA: TGTGCCAGCAGCTTAGGCGGATCGGATCAGCCCCAGCATTTT. As protein: CASSLGGSDQPQHF.

The rearrangement links TRBV2 to TRBJ1-2, with D maybe TRBD1 (5 bases). This CDR3 spans 18 amino acids. The V gene lost 0 bases and the J gene lost 8 bases, with 25 bases spanning the gap. Germline CDR1 and CDR2: SNHLY and FYNNEI. CDR3 in DNA: TGTGCCAGCAGTGAAGCGCTTTTGGGACCCCGAGCCAACTGGGGCTACACCTTC. Translation: CASSEALLGPRANWGYTF.

The rearrangement joins TRBV11-2 to TRBJ2-7; 7 bases line up with TRBD1. The CDR3 is 16 residues long. The germline gives CDR1 SGHAT, CDR2 FQNNGV. The V gene end was trimmed by 1 base and the J gene end by 3 bases; junction bases not matched to a gene: 9. CDR3 residues: CASSLAAGGFSYEQYF. CDR3 DNA sequence: TGTGCCAGCAGCTTAGCGGCAGGGGGTTTTAGCTACGAGCAGTACTTC.

The chain combines TRBV4-1 with TRBJ2-2; perhaps TRBD2 as D (5 bases). CDR3 length equals 16 residues. Germline V gene sequence: CDR1 MGHRA, CDR2 YSYEKL. V lost 3 bases and J lost 0, with 11 bases in between. CDR3 sequence reads: CASSQGDRSNTGELFF. The CDR3 DNA reads TGCGCCAGCAGCCAGGGAGACCGTTCGAACACCGGGGAGCTGTTTTTT.

The V call is TRBV14, the J call TRBJ1-2; D gene uncertain. This CDR3 spans 13 amino acids. CDR1 is SGHDN, CDR2 FVKESK, per germline. V was clipped by 0 bases and J by 5 bases, with 7 bases between them. The CDR3 loop reads CASSQDRNYGYTF. CDR3 nucleotides: TGTGCCAGCAGCCAAGATAGGAATTATGGCTACACCTTC.

The CDR3 nucleotides read TGCGCCAGCAGACAGAGGACCGCTCTCGATGAGCAGTTCTTC. It yields the protein CASRQRTALDEQFF. V is TRBV10-2 and J is TRBJ2-1; D ambiguous. With 6 bases removed from V and 8 bases from J, the gap between germline ends came to 17 bases. Germline lookup yields CDR1 WSHSY and CDR2 SAAADI. The CDR3 length is 14 residues.

The chain carries TRBV11-2 and TRBJ1-4, with unresolved D. The CDR3 length is 11 residues. Trimming stripped 8 bases from V and 8 bases from J, with 9 bases between. The germline V gene has CDR1 SGHAT and CDR2 FQNNGV. The CDR3 loop is CASAGYEKLFF. The CDR3 coding sequence is TGTGCCAGCGCCGGATACGAAAAACTGTTTTTT.

The V and J genes are TRBV6-4 and TRBJ2-3; D not resolved. V was clipped by 6 bases and J by 1 base, with 14 bases between them. CDR1 is MRHNA and CDR2 is SNTAGT in the germline V gene. The CDR3 runs to 15 residues. The CDR3 DNA sequence: TGTGCCAGCAGCCCTTATCCAGGTCGCACAGATACGCAGTATTTT. Protein product: CASSPYPGRTDTQYF.

The chain couples TRBV27 to TRBJ2-3; D could derive from TRBD1 or TRBD2 (5 bases each). The germline V and J ends were trimmed by 2 bases and 0 bases, with 18 bases remaining between them. The CDR3 covers 18 residues. Per germline, CDR1 MNHEY and CDR2 SMNVEV (reference sequence). CDR3 bases: TGTGCCAGCAGTTTAGCCGCCGGGACCCTCTCGAGCACAGATACGCAGTATTTT. Translation: CASSLAAGTLSSTDTQYF.

The rearrangement uses TRBV6-5 and TRBJ1-4; 9 positions match TRBD1. There are 14 residues in the CDR3. Unmatched junction bases numbered 5, after V lost 5 bases and J lost 7 bases. Per germline, CDR1 MNHEY and CDR2 SVGAGI. In DNA, the CDR3 is TGTGCCAGCAGTCCGGGACAGGGTGTTGAAAAACTGTTTTTT. Its translation is CASSPGQGVEKLFF.

The rearrangement links TRBV19 to TRBJ2-7, with D possibly being TRBD1 (6 bases). This CDR3 is built from 15 residues. Germline V lookup: CDR1 LNHDA, CDR2 SQIVND (reference sequence). V was trimmed by 6 bases and J by 2 bases, leaving 17 bases between them. CDR3 bases: TGTGCCAGTAGCCATCCCGGGACACATCCCTACGAGCAGTACTTC. This encodes CASSHPGTHPYEQYF.

The rearrangement links TRBV6-1 to TRBJ1-2; tentatively, D is TRBD1 (6 bases). The length of the CDR3 is 15 residues. Trimming stripped 5 bases from V and 2 bases from J, with 15 bases between. Germline V gives CDR1 MNHNS, CDR2 SASEGT. The CDR3 here is CASSKDTGPNYGYTF. CDR3 nucleotides: TGTGCCAGCAGTAAGGATACAGGGCCCAACTATGGCTACACCTTC.

CDR3 bases: TGTGCCAGCAGCCCCAGGGGACGGGATGAAAAACTGTTTTTT. It encodes CASSPRGRDEKLFF. The chain couples TRBV7-6 to TRBJ1-4; tentatively, D is TRBD1 (6 bases). Deletions cut 5 bases from V and 6 bases from J, with 13 bases between. Looked up from germline, CDR1 is SGHVS and CDR2 is FNYEAQ. The CDR3 totals 14 residues.

This clonotype was observed a handful of times. The J gene is TRBJ2-1, the V gene TRBV6-5; maybe TRBD2 (6 bases). Germline V gene data show CDR1 as MNHEY and CDR2 as SVGAGI. Trimming removed 2 bases at V and 5 bases at J, with 13 bases between. The CDR3 sequence is 15 residues long. In nucleotides, the CDR3 is TGTGCCAGCAGTTACCTGCGGGATAAGGACAATGAGCAGTTCTTC. This codes for CASSYLRDKDNEQFF.